The present T cell receptor (beta chain) was sequenced within a study of identical twins' blood T cells. Overall study results and limits: Even for out-of-frame TCRbeta, twins reportedly shared V gene usage much more than unrelated donors.

Germline lookup yields CDR1 GTSNPN and CDR2 SVGIG (reference sequence). V shed 0 bases and J shed 0 bases, with 12 bases lying between them. This CDR3 comprises 16 residues. How the authors handled the data: Each donor had about 95,000 to nearly 550,000 clonotypes. TCRdb re-called the 5' RACE reads with MiXCR, one entry per CDR3 protein. TCRdb's processing, not the study's, gives the V and J calls here. The repertoire holds 350,000 to 400,000 distinct CDR3 sequences, with under 30% as singletons. Remarks on this clonotype: Its antigen is unidentified.

This TCR derives from a woman aged 18-49 years in good health. The specimen sequenced was PBMCs. V usage is TRBV30 and J usage is TRBJ1-3; a possible D gene is TRBD1 (6 bases). The chain's CDR3 is CAWSVQGPSSGNTIYF. Written as DNA, the CDR3 is TGTGCCTGGAGTGTACAGGGACCCTCCTCTGGAAACACCATATATTTT.